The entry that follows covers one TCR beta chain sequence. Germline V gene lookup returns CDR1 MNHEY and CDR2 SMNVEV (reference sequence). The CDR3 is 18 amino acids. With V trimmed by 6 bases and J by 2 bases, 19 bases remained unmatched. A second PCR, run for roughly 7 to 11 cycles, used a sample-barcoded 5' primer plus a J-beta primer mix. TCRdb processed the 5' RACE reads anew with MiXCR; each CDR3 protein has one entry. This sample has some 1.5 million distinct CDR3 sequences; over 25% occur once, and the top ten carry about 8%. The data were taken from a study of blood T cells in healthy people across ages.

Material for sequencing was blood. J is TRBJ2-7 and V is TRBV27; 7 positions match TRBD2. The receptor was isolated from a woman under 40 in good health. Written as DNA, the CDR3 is TGTGCCAGCAGACCTGAAGGGTCTGGCGGGAGAAAGGCCTACGAGCAGTACTTC. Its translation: CASRPEGSGGRKAYEQYF.